This T cell receptor (beta chain) was captured in a study of blood T cell repertoires in COVID-19. Study-level background: The United States, Italy and Spain provided the acute and convalescent COVID-19 samples.

Libraries were prepared by immunoSEQ multiplex PCR; TCRdb keeps only in-frame clonotypes and omits some of them. The sample yields approximately 220,000 clones, about 85% seen once. This CDR3 contains 17 residues. Trimming removed 3 bases at V and 2 bases at J, with 17 bases between. Germline lookup yields CDR1 MDHEN and CDR2 SYDVKM. Sequenced: peripheral blood. This chain joins TRBV28 and TRBJ1-5; possible D gene TRBD1, 5 bases. The TCR sequence derives from a man aged 50-60 years who had recovered from COVID-19. Here the CDR3 reads CASSFITWGQGNQPQHF. CDR3 coding DNA: TGTGCCAGCAGTTTCATTACATGGGGCCAAGGCAATCAGCCCCAGCATTTT.